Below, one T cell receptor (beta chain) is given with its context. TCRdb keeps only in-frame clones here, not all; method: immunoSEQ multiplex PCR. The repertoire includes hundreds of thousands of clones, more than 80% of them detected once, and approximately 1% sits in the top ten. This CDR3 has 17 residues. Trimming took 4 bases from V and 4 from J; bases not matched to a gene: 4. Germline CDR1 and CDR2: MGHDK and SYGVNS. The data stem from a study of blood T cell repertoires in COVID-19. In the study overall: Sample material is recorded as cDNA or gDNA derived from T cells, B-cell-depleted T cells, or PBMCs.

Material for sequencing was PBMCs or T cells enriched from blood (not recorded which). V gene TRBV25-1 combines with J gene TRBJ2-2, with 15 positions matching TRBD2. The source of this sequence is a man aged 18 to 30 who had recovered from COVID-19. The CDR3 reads CASSGWTSGGGTGELFF. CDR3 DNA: TGTGCCAGCAGTGGGTGGACTAGCGGGGGGGGCACCGGGGAGCTGTTTTTT. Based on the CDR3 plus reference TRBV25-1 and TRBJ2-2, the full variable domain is EADIYQTPRYLVIGTGKKITLECSQTMGHDKMYWYQQDPGMELHLIHYSYGVNSTEKGDLSSESTVSRIRTEHFPLTLESARPSHTSQYLCASSGWTSGGGTGELFFGEGSRLTVL.